The next 8 T cell receptor beta chains were all read from a single sample in a study of CD8 T cells in Susac syndrome. RNA was extracted with the RNeasy kit, and a quantity of roughly 0.45 to 1 ug was reverse transcribed using random hexamers. TCRdb re-called the immunoSEQ multiplex PCR reads through MiXCR, storing one row per CDR3 protein. The table has fewer than 350,000 distinct CDR3 sequences, 92% seen once; the top ten hold 0.065%. The source material was CD4+ T cells from PBMCs. All receptors derive from a human donor with multiple sclerosis.

The genes are TRBV19 and TRBJ2-3; 7 bases align to TRBD2. CDR3 length: 16 residues. With V trimmed by 3 bases and J by 4 bases, 10 bases remained unmatched. The germline CDR1 and CDR2 sequences are LNHDA and SQIVND (reference sequence). The CDR3 DNA reads TGTGCCAGTAGTATGCAAGTTCATCGGGGGGCAGATACGCAGTATTTT. As protein: CASSMQVHRGADTQYF.

The V gene is TRBV15, the J gene TRBJ1-6; D uncertain. Germline CDR1 and CDR2: LNHNV and YYDKDF (reference sequence). The CDR3 consists of 16 residues. V was shortened by 0 bases and J by 6 bases, with 12 bases between the two germline ends. The DNA of the CDR3 is TGTGCCACCAGCAGAGATCTTGTTGGCTCTAATTCACCCCTCCACTTT. Amino acid sequence: CATSRDLVGSNSPLHF. The full variable domain, in which reference TRBV15 and TRBJ1-6 provide the parts outside the CDR3, is DAMVIQNPRYQVTQFGKPVTLSCSQTLNHNVMYWYQQKSSQAPKLLFHYYDKDFNNEADTPDNFQSRRPNTSFCFLDIRSPGLGDTAMYLCATSRDLVGSNSPLHFGNGTRLTVT.

In its sample, this clonotype was seen once. V gene TRBV7-2 combines with J gene TRBJ2-7; 10 bases are shared with TRBD2. CDR3 length equals 16 residues. V shed 1 base, J shed 7 bases, and the junction held 10 bases outside the gene matches. Germline lookup yields CDR1 SGHTA and CDR2 FQGNSA. In DNA form, the CDR3 reads TGTGCCAGCAGCTTAGGGCTAGCGGGAGCCTCGGGAGAGCAGTACTTC. It specifies CASSLGLAGASGEQYF.

The chain has TRBV18 and TRBJ2-1, with D perhaps being TRBD1 or TRBD2 (5 bases each). The germline CDR1 and CDR2 sequences are KGHSH and LQKENI. V lost 1 base and J 4 bases, leaving 8 bases between the germline ends. The CDR3 loop spans 14 amino acids. The CDR3 DNA sequence: TGTGCCAGCTCACCACTGAGGGGTTACAATGAGCAGTTCTTC. Its translation: CASSPLRGYNEQFF.

This chain uses TRBV6-2 or TRBV6-3 with TRBJ1-2, with D unresolved. V lost 7 bases and J 5 bases, leaving 17 bases between the germline ends. The length of the CDR3 is 14 residues. Germline CDR1 and CDR2: MNHEY and SVGEGT. The CDR3 nucleotides are TGTGCCAGCACGTCTTTTACCGGAGCGTATGGCTACACCTTC. Translated: CASTSFTGAYGYTF.

This chain links TRBV5-1 with TRBJ2-2; the match to TRBD1 covers 8 bases. This CDR3 comprises 15 residues. The germline CDR1 and CDR2 sequences are SGHRS and YFSETQ. After removal of 0 bases from V and 8 bases from J, the junction contained 6 bases not matched to a gene. Here the CDR3 reads CASSLDRGSEGELFF. The CDR3 bases are TGCGCCAGCAGCTTGGACAGGGGGTCTGAAGGGGAGCTGTTTTTT.

This chain connects TRBV19 to TRBJ2-7; TRBD2 is a possible D gene (5 bases). With 5 bases removed from V and 5 bases from J, the gap between germline ends came to 16 bases. CDR3 size: 14 residues. CDR1 and CDR2 from the germline V gene are LNHDA and SQIVND (reference sequence). Here the CDR3 DNA reads TGTGCCAGTAGTGAGGAGGCCGCCGTCGACGAGCAGTACTTC. It is translated as CASSEEAAVDEQYF.

CDR3 nucleotide sequence: TGTGCCAGTAGTATCTGGGACAGAAATCAGCCCCAGCATTTT. Translating it yields CASSIWDRNQPQHF. V gene TRBV19 combines with J gene TRBJ1-5, with TRBD1 matching 7 bases. CDR3 length: 14 amino acids. The germline gives CDR1 LNHDA, CDR2 SQIVND (reference sequence). Germline trimming cut 3 bases from V and 4 bases from J; bases unmatched to any gene: 3.